These 31 T cell receptor beta chains were sequenced from one sample in a study of blood T cell repertoires in COVID-19. Clones were read by immunoSEQ multiplex PCR, and TCRdb kept only the in-frame ones, dropping some. Found here are around 150,000 clones, 80% to 90% of them singletons; the top ten hold around 3.3%. Sequencing used peripheral blood. Receptors originate from a woman in her sixties with active COVID-19.

The rearrangement joins TRBV7-2 to TRBJ2-1; possible D gene TRBD1, 6 bases. The CDR3 totals 15 residues. V was cut by 2 bases and J by 14 bases, with 22 bases left in between. Germline CDR1 reads SGHTA; CDR2 reads FQGNSA. CDR3 sequence (DNA): TGTGCCAGCAGCTTAAAAGTATCGGGACACATGCCGAAGTTCTTC. This translates into CASSLKVSGHMPKFF.

The V call is TRBV30, the J call TRBJ1-5, with D unresolved. The CDR3 has 13 amino acids. The V gene's germline CDR1 is GTSNPN and CDR2 SVGIG (reference sequence). V was shortened by 2 bases and J by 4 bases, with 9 bases between the two germline ends. In DNA, the CDR3 is TGTGCCTGGAGTCCTCGTTATAATCAGCCCCAGCATTTT. Encoded protein: CAWSPRYNQPQHF.

The chain joins TRBV7-3 to TRBJ2-3; 8 bases map to TRBD2. CDR3 length equals 15 residues. Trimming cost V 4 bases and J 3 bases; bases outside gene matches: 6. From germline, CDR1 is SGHTA and CDR2 FQGTGA. CDR3 residues: CASSSREGQTDTQYF. CDR3 DNA sequence: TGTGCCAGCAGCTCACGGGAGGGCCAGACAGATACGCAGTATTTT.

The chain recombines TRBV5-1 with TRBJ1-1, with D uncertain. The CDR3 runs 13 residues. Germline V gives CDR1 SGHRS, CDR2 YFSETQ. Trimming cost V 3 bases and J 0 bases, with 6 bases left between them. CDR3 sequence (DNA): TGCGCCAGCAGCTCCTCCTTGAACACTGAAGCTTTCTTT. Amino acid sequence: CASSSSLNTEAFF.

The chain links TRBV30 to TRBJ1-6; 11 bases are a match to TRBD1. CDR1 and CDR2 (germline): GTSNPN, SVGIG (reference sequence). The CDR3 runs to 15 residues. V shed 2 bases and J 16 bases; nucleotides not matched to a gene: 13. The CDR3 DNA follows: TGTGCCTGGAGTCATGGCGGGACAGGGGGACCCACGCTCCACTTT. Its translation: CAWSHGGTGGPTLHF.

The chain couples TRBV7-9 to TRBJ1-3, with 8 bases lining up with TRBD1. Germline V gene sequence: CDR1 SEHNR, CDR2 FQNEAQ (reference sequence). After removal of 5 bases from V and 2 bases from J, the junction contained 5 bases not matched to a gene. This CDR3 is 15 amino acids long. CDR3 DNA: TGTGCCAGCAGCGGGGGACAGGTCCCTGGAAACACCATATATTTT. Residues: CASSGGQVPGNTIYF.

The chain has TRBV4-1 and TRBJ2-7, with D possibly matching TRBD1 (5 bases). The germline CDR1 and CDR2 sequences are MGHRA and YSYEKL. Between the trimmed V and J ends, which lost 1 base and 2 bases, there was a span of 9 bases. There are 14 residues in the CDR3. This CDR3 is CASSQGQPPYEQYF. In DNA, the CDR3 is TGCGCCAGCAGCCAAGGACAGCCCCCCTACGAGCAGTACTTC.

V and J are TRBV5-8 and TRBJ1-1; 8 bases line up with TRBD1. CDR1 and CDR2 (germline): SGHTS, YDEGEE. CDR3 length equals 17 residues. V lost 2 bases to trimming and J lost 9 bases; unmatched junction nucleotides: 18. The CDR3 region has the DNA TGTGCCAGCAGCTTTAAGGGACAGGTGGATTCGGCCGTGAAAGCTTTCTTT. Translation: CASSFKGQVDSAVKAFF.

The genes are TRBV2 and TRBJ2-7; tentatively, D is TRBD2 (6 bases). Germline CDR1 SNHLY, CDR2 FYNNEI. This CDR3 is built from 14 residues. The V and J ends lost 7 bases and 0 bases respectively, with 13 bases between them. For the CDR3, the DNA is TGTGCCAGCATCCTTCGGGACTTCTCCTACGAGCAGTACTTC. It specifies CASILRDFSYEQYF.

This chain uses TRBV7-8 with TRBJ2-6, with D tentatively TRBD1 (6 bases). Per germline, CDR1 SGHVS and CDR2 FQNEAQ. Trimming removed 3 bases at V and 3 bases at J, with 9 bases between. The CDR3 is 15 residues long. The CDR3 region is CASSLGAGGANVLTF. In DNA, the CDR3 is TGTGCCAGCAGCTTGGGGGCTGGTGGGGCCAACGTCCTGACTTTC.

Only a few counts were recorded for this clone. This chain joins TRBV15 and TRBJ2-3; D is possibly TRBD1 (5 bases). The CDR3 extends over 12 amino acids. Germline values: CDR1 LNHNV, CDR2 YYDKDF (reference sequence). Trimming shortened V by 0 bases and J by 9 bases, and 7 bases separated the two germline ends. The CDR3 is CATSRDSGTQYF. CDR3 DNA sequence: TGTGCCACCAGCAGAGATTCAGGGACGCAGTATTTT.

This chain connects TRBV19 to TRBJ2-1; 8 positions match TRBD2. Unmatched junction bases numbered 0, after V lost 5 bases and J lost 3 bases. Germline V lookup: CDR1 LNHDA, CDR2 SQIVND (reference sequence). The length of the CDR3 is 13 residues. This chain's CDR3 is CASSGTSYNEQFF. The CDR3 DNA reads TGTGCCAGTAGTGGGACTAGCTACAATGAGCAGTTCTTC.

The chain uses TRBV7-8 and TRBJ2-7; D is unresolved. Germline V lookup: CDR1 SGHVS, CDR2 FQNEAQ. The CDR3 consists of 13 residues. V was trimmed by 4 bases and J by 3 bases, leaving 10 bases between them. CDR3 in amino acids: CASSSRLLYEQYF. The CDR3 DNA is TGTGCCAGCAGCTCCAGGTTACTCTACGAGCAGTACTTC.

This chain uses TRBV4-3 with TRBJ1-5; TRBD1 agrees at 9 bases. With 0 bases clipped from V and 1 base from J, the junction kept 7 bases outside the gene matches. The CDR3 is 18 residues long. Germline CDR1 and CDR2: LGHNA and YSLEER. CDR3 nucleotides: TGCGCCAGCAGCCAAGATACGGGACAGGGTGTAAGCAATCAGCCCCAGCATTTT. It yields the protein CASSQDTGQGVSNQPQHF.

This chain connects TRBV30 to TRBJ1-1, with 8 bases aligning to TRBD1. CDR1 and CDR2 from the germline V gene are GTSNPN and SVGIG (reference sequence). CDR3 length: 12 amino acids. J was trimmed by 5 bases and V by 4 bases; bases with no gene match: 3. The CDR3 region has the DNA TGTGCCTGGAACAGGGGGGTAACTGAAGCTTTCTTT. Its translation: CAWNRGVTEAFF. The full variable domain, in which reference TRBV30 and TRBJ1-1 provide the parts outside the CDR3, is SQTIHQWPATLVQPVGSPLSLECTVEGTSNPNLYWYRQAAGRGLQLLFYSVGIGQISSEVPQNLSASRPQDRQFILSSKKLLLSDSGFYLCAWNRGVTEAFFGQGTRLTVV.

The chain joins TRBV7-9 to TRBJ1-2; TRBD1 is a possible D gene (5 bases). CDR1 and CDR2 from the germline V gene are SEHNR and FQNEAQ (reference sequence). V was pared by 5 bases and J by 1 base, with 8 bases between. The CDR3 loop spans 13 amino acids. The CDR3 DNA follows: TGTGCCAGCAGCGCGACAGTTAACTATGGCTACACCTTC. It specifies CASSATVNYGYTF.

The rearrangement uses TRBV6-1 and TRBJ2-7, with D possibly being TRBD2 (5 bases). Looked up from germline, CDR1 is MNHNS and CDR2 is SASEGT. V was pared by 0 bases and J by 3 bases, with 6 bases between. The CDR3 has 13 residues. CDR3 sequence reads: CASSEAGSYEQYF. The CDR3 nucleotides are TGTGCCAGCAGTGAAGCGGGGAGCTACGAGCAGTACTTC.

V and J are TRBV6-2 or TRBV6-3 and TRBJ2-7, with TRBD2 matching over 7 bases. Germline V gene sequence: CDR1 MNHEY, CDR2 SVGEGT. The V segment lost 1 base and the J segment 6 bases; nucleotides outside the gene matches: 9. This CDR3 comprises 15 residues. CDR3 amino acids: CASSYLPGGLSEQYF. The CDR3 coding sequence is TGTGCCAGCAGTTACTTGCCGGGAGGTCTGAGCGAGCAGTACTTC.

The rearrangement uses TRBV7-2 and TRBJ2-1; 9 positions match TRBD2. CDR1 and CDR2 (germline): SGHTA, FQGNSA. V lost 6 bases to trimming and J lost 6 bases; unmatched junction nucleotides: 9. The CDR3 is 15 amino acids. CDR3: CASRILAGTLNEQFF. The DNA of the CDR3 is TGTGCCAGCAGGATCCTAGCGGGAACCCTCAATGAGCAGTTCTTC.

This clone came up once. The CDR3 coding sequence is TGTGCCAGCTCACCAATCGGGGACACCATATATTTT. This gives the protein CASSPIGDTIYF. The chain links TRBV18 to TRBJ1-3; unclear D gene. The ends were cut back, 2 bases at V and 8 bases at J, with 7 bases in the middle. The CDR3 is made up of 12 amino acids. Germline V gene data show CDR1 as KGHSH and CDR2 as LQKENI.

This chain joins TRBV18 and TRBJ2-5; D is perhaps TRBD1 (6 bases). The germline V gene encodes CDR1 KGHSH and CDR2 LQKENI. The V gene lost 3 bases and the J gene lost 4 bases, with 12 bases spanning the gap. The CDR3 runs 14 residues. The CDR3 coding sequence is TGTGCCAGCTCACCGGGGACATTGAGAGAGACCCAGTACTTC. This codes for CASSPGTLRETQYF.

The chain employs TRBV18 and TRBJ1-2; no clear D. The ends were cut back, 1 base at V and 6 bases at J, with 9 bases in the middle. The CDR3 runs 13 residues. Germline values: CDR1 KGHSH, CDR2 LQKENI. CDR3 in amino acids: CASSPLPGDGYTF. The CDR3 DNA sequence: TGTGCCAGCTCACCACTCCCCGGGGATGGCTACACCTTC.

The rearrangement links TRBV30 to TRBJ2-1; D is ambiguous. Trimming removed 0 bases at V and 6 bases at J, with 6 bases between. Germline loops: CDR1 GTSNPN, CDR2 SVGIG (reference sequence). This CDR3 contains 12 residues. CDR3 coding DNA: TGTGCCTGGAGTGTTGAGGCCAATGAGCAGTTCTTC. Its translation is CAWSVEANEQFF.

The chain combines TRBV5-5 with TRBJ2-3; 8 bases are shared with TRBD2. The CDR3 sequence is 13 residues long. V shed 4 bases, J shed 5 bases, and the junction held 3 bases outside the gene matches. The germline gives CDR1 SGHKS, CDR2 YYEKEE (reference sequence). The CDR3 region is CASSPGGGDTQYF. CDR3 in DNA: TGTGCCAGCAGCCCCGGGGGGGGAGATACGCAGTATTTT.

The V gene is TRBV28, the J gene TRBJ1-6; the D is unclear. From germline, CDR1 is MDHEN and CDR2 SYDVKM. V lost 6 bases and J lost 7, with 16 bases in between. The CDR3 is 15 amino acids. The CDR3 region is CASSRGWQSNSPLHF. Written as DNA, the CDR3 is TGTGCCAGCAGCCGAGGGTGGCAGAGCAATTCACCCCTCCACTTT.

The V call is TRBV10-2, the J call TRBJ2-2; D is possibly TRBD1 (5 bases). Trimming removed 6 bases at V and 4 bases at J, with 15 bases between. The CDR3 runs to 15 residues. Germline-derived CDR1 and CDR2 are WSHSY and SAAADI. The CDR3 loop reads CASRSQGVGTGELFF. CDR3 bases: TGCGCCAGCAGAAGCCAAGGGGTTGGCACCGGGGAGCTGTTTTTT.

The chain employs TRBV29-1 and TRBJ1-2; tentatively, D is TRBD1 (6 bases). Trimming took 4 bases from V and 4 from J, leaving 13 bases between them. Germline loops: CDR1 SQVTM, CDR2 ANQGSEA. The CDR3 sequence is 13 residues long. The CDR3 nucleotides read TGCAGCGTTGTTGGGGGCTTACTCTATGGCTACACCTTC. Translated, it gives CSVVGGLLYGYTF.

The rearrangement joins TRBV5-4 to TRBJ2-7; no reliable D call. In germline, CDR1 is SGHNT, CDR2 YYREEE (reference sequence). Trimming cost V 3 bases and J 2 bases, with 9 bases left between them. This CDR3 comprises 13 residues. The CDR3 loop is CASSSRQAYEQYF. CDR3 DNA: TGTGCCAGCAGCTCAAGACAAGCCTACGAGCAGTACTTC.

V is TRBV6-5 and J is TRBJ1-1; D remains unclear. The CDR3 spans 11 residues. Between the trimmed V and J ends, which lost 5 bases and 10 bases, there was a span of 11 bases. Germline V lookup: CDR1 MNHEY, CDR2 SVGAGI. The CDR3 loop reads CASSPGEVAFF. CDR3 bases: TGTGCCAGCAGTCCCGGGGAGGTAGCTTTCTTT.

This chain uses TRBV5-5 with TRBJ2-1; no clear D. The CDR3 extends over 15 amino acids. The germline CDR1 and CDR2 sequences are SGHKS and YYEKEE (reference sequence). Trimming removed 0 bases from V and 0 bases from J, with 7 bases in between. The CDR3 DNA reads TGTGCCAGCAGCTTGGTGTGGGCCTCCTACAATGAGCAGTTCTTC. It codes for CASSLVWASYNEQFF.

The chain joins TRBV21-1 to TRBJ2-5; the table's TRBD2 call for D was not verified on the DNA. The DNA end lines up better with TRBJ2-7; the J call may be wrong. TRBV21-1 is given as a pseudogene. This CDR3 is 14 amino acids long. This CDR3 is CASTTSGTSYEQYF. The CDR3 DNA reads TGTGCCAGCACGACTAGCGGGACATCCTACGAGCAGTACTTC.